This entry describes one T cell receptor (beta chain). The sample belongs to a study of shared clonotypes between healthy human individuals. Ten immunoSEQ deep assay plates held the unsorted PBMC DNA. Measured with immunoSEQ multiplex PCR; TCRdb has only the in-frame clones, and not every one. The data show about 510,000 clones, around 74% seen once. Looked up from germline, CDR1 is SGHAT and CDR2 is FQNNGV. The CDR3 loop spans 15 amino acids. The ends were cut back, 5 bases at V and 5 bases at J, with 16 bases in the middle. The sequencing input was PBMCs. This TCR came from a woman aged 40 to 50 in good health. Some clones in this sample may be carry-over from other donors' samples. V gene TRBV11-2 combines with J gene TRBJ2-1; D remains unclear. Here the CDR3 reads CASSRSAARNNEQFF. CDR3 DNA sequence: TGTGCCAGCAGCCGGAGCGCGGCCCGGAACAATGAGCAGTTCTTC.